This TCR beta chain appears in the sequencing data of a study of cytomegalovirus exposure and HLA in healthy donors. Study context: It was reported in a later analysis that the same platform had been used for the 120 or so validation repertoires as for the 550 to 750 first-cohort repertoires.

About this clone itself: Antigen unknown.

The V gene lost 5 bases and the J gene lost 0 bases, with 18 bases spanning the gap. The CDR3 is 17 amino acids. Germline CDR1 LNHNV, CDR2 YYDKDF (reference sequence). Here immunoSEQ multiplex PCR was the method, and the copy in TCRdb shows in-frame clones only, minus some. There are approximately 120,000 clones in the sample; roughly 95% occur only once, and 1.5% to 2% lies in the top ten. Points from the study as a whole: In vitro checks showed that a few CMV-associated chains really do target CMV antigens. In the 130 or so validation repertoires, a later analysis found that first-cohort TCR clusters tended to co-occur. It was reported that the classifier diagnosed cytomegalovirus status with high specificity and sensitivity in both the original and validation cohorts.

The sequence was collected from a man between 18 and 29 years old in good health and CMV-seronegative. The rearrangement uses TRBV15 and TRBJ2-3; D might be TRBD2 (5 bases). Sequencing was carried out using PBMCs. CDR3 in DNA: TGTGCCACCAGCTCCCCGGACGGACTTCCTAGCACAGATACGCAGTATTTT. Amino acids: CATSSPDGLPSTDTQYF.